A selection of T cell receptor beta chains follows, all from one sample in a study of cytomegalovirus exposure and HLA in healthy donors. Method: immunoSEQ multiplex PCR; TCRdb's copy keeps in-frame clones and lacks some. The sample has approximately 100,000 clones; roughly 80% are singletons. The sequenced sample consisted of PBMCs. Receptor source: a man aged 55 to 69 in good health and CMV-seropositive. CDR3s include the opening cysteine and the closing phenylalanine or tryptophan. D genes are given only for firm matches. Not all rows give a size; the values are once, few, many and, for expanded clones, a class.

clone_size: -; v_call: TRBV14; j_call: TRBJ2-1; d_call: TRBD2; cdr3_aa: CASSLTSLAGGFNEQFF; cdr3_nt: TGTGCCAGCAGCCTAACGTCACTAGCGGGGGGTTTCAATGAGCAGTTCTTC
clone_size: -; v_call: TRBV7-9; j_call: TRBJ2-5; d_call: TRBD2; cdr3_aa: CASSFTSAQETQYF; cdr3_nt: TGTGCCAGCAGCTTCACTAGCGCCCAAGAGACCCAGTACTTC
clone_size: -; v_call: TRBV7-8; j_call: TRBJ2-3; d_call: -; cdr3_aa: CASSFLSTDTQYF; cdr3_nt: TGTGCCAGCAGCTTCTTGAGCACAGATACGCAGTATTTT
clone_size: -; v_call: TRBV6-6; j_call: TRBJ2-3; d_call: TRBD1; cdr3_aa: CASRGQGTDTQYF; cdr3_nt: TGTGCCAGCAGGGGACAGGGCACAGATACGCAGTATTTT
clone_size: -; v_call: TRBV4-1; j_call: TRBJ2-7; d_call: TRBD2; cdr3_aa: CASSQDPGGGANEQYF; cdr3_nt: TGCGCCAGCAGCCAGGACCCCGGCGGGGGGGCCAACGAGCAGTACTTC
clone_size: few; v_call: TRBV5-1; j_call: TRBJ2-3; d_call: -; cdr3_aa: CASSERTSTDTQYF; cdr3_nt: TGCGCCAGCAGCGAGCGGACTAGCACAGATACGCAGTATTTT
clone_size: -; v_call: TRBV11-1; j_call: TRBJ2-5; d_call: -; cdr3_aa: CASSLDSWETQYF; cdr3_nt: TGTGCCAGCAGCTTAGACAGCTGGGAGACCCAGTACTTC
clone_size: -; v_call: TRBV21-1; j_call: TRBJ2-3; d_call: -; cdr3_aa: CASSKVHARGRLSDTQYF; cdr3_nt: TGTGCCAGCAGCAAAGTACACGCCAGGGGGCGATTATCAGATACGCAGTATTTT
clone_size: few; v_call: TRBV5-1; j_call: TRBJ2-4; d_call: TRBD2; cdr3_aa: CASSLNPQAAGENIQYF; cdr3_nt: TGCGCCAGCAGCCTCAACCCCCAGGCAGCGGGAGAAAACATTCAGTACTTC
clone_size: -; v_call: TRBV29-1; j_call: TRBJ1-2; d_call: -; cdr3_aa: CSVEAAGKGYTF; cdr3_nt: TGCAGCGTTGAAGCTGCAGGGAAGGGCTACACCTTC
clone_size: -; v_call: TRBV20-1; j_call: TRBJ2-3; d_call: -; cdr3_aa: CNKCSQQYF; cdr3_nt: TGCAACAAGTGCTCACAGCAGTATTTT
clone_size: -; v_call: TRBV29-1; j_call: TRBJ2-3; d_call: TRBD2; cdr3_aa: CSVELRSRGAYTQYF; cdr3_nt: TGCAGCGTTGAGTTAAGGTCGCGGGGGGCCTATACGCAGTATTTT
clone_size: -; v_call: TRBV27; j_call: TRBJ1-2; d_call: -; cdr3_aa: CASRNNTGYGRNGYTF; cdr3_nt: TGTGCCAGCAGGAATAATACAGGTTACGGTAGGAATGGCTACACCTTC
clone_size: -; v_call: TRBV5-1; j_call: TRBJ1-6; d_call: -; cdr3_aa: CASSLDSPNSPLHF; cdr3_nt: TGCGCCAGCAGCTTGGACAGCCCTAATTCACCCCTCCACTTT
clone_size: -; v_call: TRBV2; j_call: TRBJ1-4; d_call: -; cdr3_aa: CASSSDGGGEKLFF; cdr3_nt: TGTGCCAGCAGTTCGGACGGGGGAGGTGAAAAACTGTTTTTT
clone_size: -; v_call: TRBV5-6; j_call: TRBJ2-7; d_call: TRBD2; cdr3_aa: CASSWLAGGRYEQYF; cdr3_nt: TGTGCCAGCAGCTGGCTAGCGGGGGGCCGCTACGAGCAGTACTTC
clone_size: few; v_call: TRBV7-8; j_call: TRBJ2-5; d_call: -; cdr3_aa: CASSLNLETQYF; cdr3_nt: TGTGCCAGCAGCTTAAATCTGGAGACCCAGTACTTC
clone_size: once; v_call: TRBV29-1; j_call: TRBJ1-1; d_call: -; cdr3_aa: CSVLMGGITEAFF; cdr3_nt: TGCAGCGTTTTAATGGGGGGAATCACTGAAGCTTTCTTT
clone_size: -; v_call: TRBV2; j_call: TRBJ1-3; d_call: -; cdr3_aa: CAGTGDWGASSPGNTIYF; cdr3_nt: TGTGCCGGAACGGGGGACTGGGGCGCGTCGTCCCCTGGAAACACCATATATTTT
clone_size: few; v_call: TRBV6-1; j_call: TRBJ1-6; d_call: -; cdr3_aa: CATSGAFNSPLHF; cdr3_nt: TGTGCCACCTCGGGAGCATTTAATTCACCCCTCCACTTT
clone_size: -; v_call: TRBV5-1; j_call: TRBJ2-2; d_call: -; cdr3_aa: CASSFGKNTGELFF; cdr3_nt: TGCGCCAGCAGCTTCGGGAAAAACACCGGGGAGCTGTTTTTT
clone_size: -; v_call: TRBV5-1; j_call: TRBJ2-1; d_call: TRBD2; cdr3_aa: CASSLVPGGNNEQFF; cdr3_nt: TGCGCCAGCAGCTTGGTACCGGGGGGAAACAATGAGCAGTTCTTC
clone_size: -; v_call: TRBV5-6; j_call: TRBJ1-5; d_call: TRBD1; cdr3_aa: CASSLGIGQGDRGPQHF; cdr3_nt: TGTGCCAGCAGCTTGGGGATAGGACAGGGGGATAGGGGACCCCAGCATTTT
clone_size: -; v_call: TRBV6-5; j_call: TRBJ2-1; d_call: TRBD1; cdr3_aa: CASSPTGGSYNEQFF; cdr3_nt: TGTGCCAGCAGCCCGACAGGGGGCTCCTACAATGAGCAGTTCTTC
clone_size: -; v_call: TRBV18; j_call: TRBJ2-6; d_call: TRBD1; cdr3_aa: CASSHFGQGYSGANVLTF; cdr3_nt: TGTGCCAGCTCACACTTCGGACAGGGGTACTCTGGGGCCAACGTCCTGACTTTC
clone_size: -; v_call: TRBV7-3; j_call: TRBJ2-1; d_call: -; cdr3_aa: CASSLSGDRNNEQFF; cdr3_nt: TGTGCCAGCAGCTTGAGCGGGGACAGGAACAATGAGCAGTTCTTC
clone_size: -; v_call: TRBV28; j_call: TRBJ1-5; d_call: -; cdr3_aa: CASSPGYWQPQHF; cdr3_nt: TGTGCCAGCAGTCCAGGGTATTGGCAGCCCCAGCATTTT
clone_size: -; v_call: TRBV7-8; j_call: TRBJ1-2; d_call: -; cdr3_aa: CASFTGLDGYTF; cdr3_nt: TGTGCCAGCTTTACAGGTTTAGATGGCTACACCTTC
clone_size: few; v_call: TRBV30; j_call: TRBJ1-1; d_call: TRBD1; cdr3_aa: CAGATGWDEAFF; cdr3_nt: TGTGCGGGAGCGACAGGGTGGGATGAAGCTTTCTTT
clone_size: -; v_call: TRBV5-1; j_call: TRBJ2-3; d_call: TRBD1; cdr3_aa: CASSKPGQNTDTQYF; cdr3_nt: TGCGCCAGCAGCAAACCGGGACAGAACACAGATACGCAGTATTTT
clone_size: -; v_call: TRBV28; j_call: TRBJ1-1; d_call: -; cdr3_aa: CASSFPTGKTHTEAFF; cdr3_nt: TGTGCCAGCAGTTTTCCCACAGGGAAGACGCACACTGAAGCTTTCTTT
clone_size: -; v_call: TRBV5-6; j_call: TRBJ2-7; d_call: -; cdr3_aa: CASSLNTYEQYF; cdr3_nt: TGTGCCAGCAGCTTGAATACCTACGAGCAGTACTTC
clone_size: -; v_call: TRBV18; j_call: TRBJ2-7; d_call: -; cdr3_aa: CASSLLPTDYEQYF; cdr3_nt: TGTGCCAGCTCACTCCTGCCCACGGACTACGAGCAGTACTTC
clone_size: -; v_call: TRBV19; j_call: TRBJ1-3; d_call: TRBD1; cdr3_aa: CASSMGQSSGNTIYF; cdr3_nt: TGTGCCAGTAGTATGGGACAGAGCTCTGGAAACACCATATATTTT
clone_size: few; v_call: TRBV5-6; j_call: TRBJ1-1; d_call: TRBD1; cdr3_aa: CAGRARGSIEAFF; cdr3_nt: TGTGCCGGGCGGGCCAGGGGGTCTATTGAAGCTTTCTTT
clone_size: -; v_call: TRBV30; j_call: TRBJ2-3; d_call: -; cdr3_aa: CAWSGSRFSTDTQYF; cdr3_nt: TGTGCCTGGAGCGGCAGCAGGTTCAGCACAGATACGCAGTATTTT
clone_size: few; v_call: TRBV4-2; j_call: TRBJ2-2; d_call: -; cdr3_aa: CASSYRKGGDAGELFF; cdr3_nt: TGTGCCAGCAGCTACAGGAAAGGAGGGGACGCCGGGGAGCTGTTTTTT
clone_size: few; v_call: TRBV5-8; j_call: TRBJ2-7; d_call: TRBD1; cdr3_aa: CASSLVRQGSYEQYF; cdr3_nt: TGTGCCAGCAGCTTAGTGCGACAGGGTTCGTACGAGCAGTACTTC
clone_size: -; v_call: TRBV11-3; j_call: TRBJ2-2; d_call: TRBD1; cdr3_aa: CASSPTTGAGGELFF; cdr3_nt: TGTGCCAGCAGCCCGACTACAGGGGCCGGGGGGGAGCTGTTTTTT
clone_size: -; v_call: TRBV27; j_call: TRBJ2-7; d_call: TRBD1; cdr3_aa: CASSRWDRLTYEQYF; cdr3_nt: TGTGCCAGCAGTAGGTGGGACAGGCTAACCTACGAGCAGTACTTC
clone_size: -; v_call: TRBV30; j_call: TRBJ1-5; d_call: -; cdr3_aa: CAWESGRNQPQHF; cdr3_nt: TGTGCCTGGGAATCAGGGCGCAATCAGCCCCAGCATTTT
clone_size: -; v_call: TRBV28; j_call: TRBJ1-6; d_call: TRBD1; cdr3_aa: CASEGQGGYSPLHF; cdr3_nt: TGTGCCAGCGAAGGACAGGGAGGTTACTCACCCCTCCACTTT
clone_size: -; v_call: TRBV9; j_call: TRBJ1-6; d_call: -; cdr3_aa: CASSVGVDNSPLHF; cdr3_nt: TGTGCCAGCAGCGTTGGTGTAGATAATTCACCCCTCCACTTT
clone_size: -; v_call: TRBV7-3; j_call: TRBJ1-2; d_call: TRBD1; cdr3_aa: CASSSTGGMGYTF; cdr3_nt: TGTGCCAGCAGCTCGACAGGGGGCATGGGCTACACCTTC
clone_size: -; v_call: TRBV25-1; j_call: TRBJ2-1; d_call: -; cdr3_aa: CASSAAGEHEQFF; cdr3_nt: TGTGCCAGCAGTGCGGCAGGGGAACATGAGCAGTTCTTC
clone_size: -; v_call: TRBV7-2; j_call: TRBJ1-1; d_call: -; cdr3_aa: CASSLSGPGTSTEAFF; cdr3_nt: TGTGCCAGCAGCTTAAGCGGTCCGGGGACATCCACTGAAGCTTTCTTT
clone_size: -; v_call: TRBV25-1; j_call: TRBJ1-1; d_call: -; cdr3_aa: CASSGGPTEAFF; cdr3_nt: TGTGCCAGCAGTGGAGGGCCCACTGAAGCTTTCTTT
clone_size: -; v_call: TRBV15; j_call: TRBJ1-5; d_call: -; cdr3_aa: CATSRGETGNQPQHF; cdr3_nt: TGTGCCACCAGCAGAGGGGAGACGGGCAATCAGCCCCAGCATTTT
clone_size: -; v_call: TRBV30; j_call: TRBJ2-7; d_call: -; cdr3_aa: CAWLQGSYEQYF; cdr3_nt: TGTGCCTGGTTACAGGGATCCTACGAGCAGTACTTC
clone_size: -; v_call: TRBV2; j_call: TRBJ2-2; d_call: TRBD2; cdr3_aa: CASSGGTSVNTGELFF; cdr3_nt: TGTGCCAGCAGTGGCGGGACTAGCGTCAACACCGGGGAGCTGTTTTTT
clone_size: -; v_call: TRBV30; j_call: TRBJ1-4; d_call: TRBD1; cdr3_aa: CAGQGRDEKLFF; cdr3_nt: TGTGCCGGACAGGGACGGGATGAAAAACTGTTTTTT